This T cell receptor beta chain appears in the sequencing data of a study of T cells in Graves' hyperthyroidism and ophthalmopathy. TCR beta CDR3 region amplification was performed from RNA transcripts. Primed by the HTBI set, a first-round RT-PCR was run on the TCR CDR3. Each CDR3 protein is one row after TCRdb ran MiXCR on the multiplex PCR reads. The sample contains some 140,000 distinct CDR3 sequences, approximately 20% of which appear only once. This CDR3 has 12 residues. CDR1 SGHRS and CDR2 YFSETQ come from the germline V gene. The germline V and J ends were trimmed by 4 bases and 9 bases, with 11 bases remaining between them. Orbital computed tomography and thyroid ultrasound, together with serum TRAb and thyroxine and clinical symptoms, were used for diagnoses. This clonotype was found many times.

Sample: blood. V is TRBV5-1 and J is TRBJ2-1; D unclear. The source of this sequence is a woman aged 50 to 60 with Graves' hyperthyroidism that later progressed to Graves' ophthalmopathy. CDR3 residues: CASSPRTSEQFF. CDR3 in DNA: TGCGCCAGCAGCCCCCGGACCAGTGAGCAGTTCTTC.